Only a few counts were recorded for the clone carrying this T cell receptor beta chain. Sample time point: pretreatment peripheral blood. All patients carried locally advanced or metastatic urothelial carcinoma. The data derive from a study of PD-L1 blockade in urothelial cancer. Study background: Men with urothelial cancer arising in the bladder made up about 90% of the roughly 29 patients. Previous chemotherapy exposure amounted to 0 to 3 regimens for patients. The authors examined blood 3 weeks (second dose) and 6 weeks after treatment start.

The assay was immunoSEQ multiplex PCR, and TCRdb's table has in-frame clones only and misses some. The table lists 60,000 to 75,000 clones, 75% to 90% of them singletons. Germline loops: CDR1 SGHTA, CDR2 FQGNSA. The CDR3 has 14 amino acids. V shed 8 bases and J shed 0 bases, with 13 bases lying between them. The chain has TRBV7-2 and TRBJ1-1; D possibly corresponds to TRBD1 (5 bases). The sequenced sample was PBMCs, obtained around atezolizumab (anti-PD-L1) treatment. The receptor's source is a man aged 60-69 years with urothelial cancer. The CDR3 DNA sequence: TGTGCCAGCGTTTCAGGCAGGGTGAACACTGAAGCTTTCTTT. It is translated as CASVSGRVNTEAFF.